This entry features one T cell receptor (beta chain) sequence. Its antigen is as yet unknown. The sample is drawn from a study of T cells in narcolepsy. Looking at the study overall: Donors had narcolepsy type 1 or type 2, or were healthy controls. General study points: Same-patient CSF and blood CD4+ T cell clonotypes included HCRT-specific and TRIB2-specific autoreactive ones. Blood of same and different patients, but not healthy controls, reportedly held recurring autoreactive clonotypes. Autoreactive clone sequences were missing from some blood memory CD4+ repertoires.

The data were produced by immunoSEQ multiplex PCR, yet TCRdb's version contains in-frame clones alone and is incomplete. Of fewer than 40,000 clones in the sample, roughly 77% were seen once. This TCR derives from a human donor with narcolepsy. Specimen: CD45RA- memory CD4+ T cells from PBMCs.

CDR3 DNA: TGTGCCAGTAGTATCCCCCAGGGAGGCACAGATACGCAGTATTTT. Translated, it gives CASSIPQGGTDTQYF. The rearrangement uses TRBV19 and TRBJ2-3; D may be TRBD1 or TRBD2 (5 bases each). CDR1 LNHDA and CDR2 SQIVND come from the germline V gene (reference sequence). The length of the CDR3 is 15 residues. The V end was cut by 3 bases, the J end by 1 base, with 11 bases between.